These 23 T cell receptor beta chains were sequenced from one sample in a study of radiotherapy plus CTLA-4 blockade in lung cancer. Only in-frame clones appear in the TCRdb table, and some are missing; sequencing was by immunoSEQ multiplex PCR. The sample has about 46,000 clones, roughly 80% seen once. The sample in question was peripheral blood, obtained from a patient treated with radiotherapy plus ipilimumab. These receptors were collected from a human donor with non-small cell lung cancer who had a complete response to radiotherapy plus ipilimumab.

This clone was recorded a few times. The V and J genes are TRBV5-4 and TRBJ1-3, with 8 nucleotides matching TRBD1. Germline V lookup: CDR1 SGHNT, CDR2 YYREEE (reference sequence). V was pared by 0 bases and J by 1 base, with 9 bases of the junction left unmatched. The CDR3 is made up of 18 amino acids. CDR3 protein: CASSLGPAGGGSGNTIYF. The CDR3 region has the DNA TGTGCCAGCAGCTTGGGGCCGGCAGGGGGCGGGTCTGGAAACACCATATATTTT.

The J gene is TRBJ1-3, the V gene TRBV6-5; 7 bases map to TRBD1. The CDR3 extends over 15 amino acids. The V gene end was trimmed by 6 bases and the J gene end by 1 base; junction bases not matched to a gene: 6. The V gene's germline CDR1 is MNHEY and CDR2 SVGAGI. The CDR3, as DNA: TGTGCCAGCAGCATCCGGGACAGTTCTGGAAACACCATATATTTT. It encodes CASSIRDSSGNTIYF.

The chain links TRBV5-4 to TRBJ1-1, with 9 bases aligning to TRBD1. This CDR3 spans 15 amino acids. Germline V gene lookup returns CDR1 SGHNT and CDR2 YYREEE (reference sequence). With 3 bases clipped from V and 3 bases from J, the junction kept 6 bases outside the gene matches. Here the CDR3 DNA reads TGTGCCAGCAGCTGGAGGGACAGGGTTTACACTGAAGCTTTCTTT. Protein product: CASSWRDRVYTEAFF.

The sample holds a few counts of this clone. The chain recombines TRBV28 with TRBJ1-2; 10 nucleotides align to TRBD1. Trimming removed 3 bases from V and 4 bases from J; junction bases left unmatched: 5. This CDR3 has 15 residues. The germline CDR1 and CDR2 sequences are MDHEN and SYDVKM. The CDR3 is CASSFRDRGGYGYTF. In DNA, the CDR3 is TGTGCCAGCAGTTTCCGGGACAGGGGTGGCTATGGCTACACCTTC.

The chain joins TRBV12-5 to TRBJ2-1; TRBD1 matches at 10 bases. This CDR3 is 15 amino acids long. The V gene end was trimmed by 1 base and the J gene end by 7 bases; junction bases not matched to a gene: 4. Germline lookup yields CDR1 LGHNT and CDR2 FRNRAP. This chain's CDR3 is CASGLGQGARNEQFF. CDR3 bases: TGTGCTAGTGGTTTGGGACAGGGGGCGAGGAATGAGCAGTTCTTC.

CDR3: CASSLPQGGSPLHF. For the CDR3, the DNA is TGCGCCAGCAGCTTACCCCAGGGAGGATCACCCCTCCACTTT. V gene TRBV5-1 combines with J gene TRBJ1-6, with a possible D match to TRBD1 (5 bases). Trimming pared 2 bases from V and 10 bases from J, leaving 13 bases between. CDR3 size: 14 residues. Germline loops: CDR1 SGHRS, CDR2 YFSETQ.

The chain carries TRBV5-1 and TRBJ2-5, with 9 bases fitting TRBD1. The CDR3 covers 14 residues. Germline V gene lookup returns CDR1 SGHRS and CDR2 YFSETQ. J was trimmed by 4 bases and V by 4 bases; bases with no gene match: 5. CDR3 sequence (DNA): TGCGCCAGCAGCAGATGGGACAGGGCAGAGACCCAGTACTTC. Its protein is CASSRWDRAETQYF.

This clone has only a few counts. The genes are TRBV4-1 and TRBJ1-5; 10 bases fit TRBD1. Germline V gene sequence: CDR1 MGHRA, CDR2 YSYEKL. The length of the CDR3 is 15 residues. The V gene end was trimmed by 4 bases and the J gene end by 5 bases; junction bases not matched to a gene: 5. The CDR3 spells CASSPGTGAHQPQHF. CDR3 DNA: TGCGCCAGCAGCCCTGGGACAGGGGCGCATCAGCCCCAGCATTTT.

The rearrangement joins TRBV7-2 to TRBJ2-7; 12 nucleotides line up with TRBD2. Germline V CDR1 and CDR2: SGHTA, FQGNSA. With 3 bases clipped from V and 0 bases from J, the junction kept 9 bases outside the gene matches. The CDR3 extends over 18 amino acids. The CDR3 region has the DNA TGTGCCAGCAGCTTCCAGGGACTAGCGGGCGACTGCTCCTACGAGCAGTACGTC. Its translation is CASSFQGLAGDCSYEQYV.

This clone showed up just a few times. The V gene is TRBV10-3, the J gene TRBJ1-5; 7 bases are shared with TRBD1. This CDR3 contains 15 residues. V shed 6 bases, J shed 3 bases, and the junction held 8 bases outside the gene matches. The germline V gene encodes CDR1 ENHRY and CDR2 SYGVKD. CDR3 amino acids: CAISSMGQTNQPQHF. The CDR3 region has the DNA TGTGCCATCAGCAGCATGGGACAGACCAATCAGCCCCAGCATTTT.

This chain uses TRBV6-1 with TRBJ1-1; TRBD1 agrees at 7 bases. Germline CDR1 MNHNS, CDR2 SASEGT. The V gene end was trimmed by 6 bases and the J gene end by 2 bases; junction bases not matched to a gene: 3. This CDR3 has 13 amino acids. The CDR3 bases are TGTGCCAGCAGCCGACAGGGCAACACTGAAGCTTTCTTT. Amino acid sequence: CASSRQGNTEAFF.

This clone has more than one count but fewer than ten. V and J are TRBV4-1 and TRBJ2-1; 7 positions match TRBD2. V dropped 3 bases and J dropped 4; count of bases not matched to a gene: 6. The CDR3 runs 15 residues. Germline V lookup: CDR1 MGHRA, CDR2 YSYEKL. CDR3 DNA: TGCGCCAGCAGCCATATTACTAGCGCGTACAATGAGCAGTTCTTC. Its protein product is CASSHITSAYNEQFF.

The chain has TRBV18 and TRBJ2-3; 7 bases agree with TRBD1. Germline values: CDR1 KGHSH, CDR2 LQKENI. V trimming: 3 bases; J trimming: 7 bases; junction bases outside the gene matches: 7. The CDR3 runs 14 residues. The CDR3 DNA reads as TGTGCCAGCTCACCCCCCGGGACAGCTTATACGCAGTATTTT. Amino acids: CASSPPGTAYTQYF.

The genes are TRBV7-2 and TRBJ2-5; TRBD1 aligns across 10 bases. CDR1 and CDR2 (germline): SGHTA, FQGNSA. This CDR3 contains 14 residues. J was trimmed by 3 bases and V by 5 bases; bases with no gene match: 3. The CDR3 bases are TGTGCCAGCAGCCCTGGGACAGGGGAAGAGACCCAGTACTTC. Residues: CASSPGTGEETQYF.

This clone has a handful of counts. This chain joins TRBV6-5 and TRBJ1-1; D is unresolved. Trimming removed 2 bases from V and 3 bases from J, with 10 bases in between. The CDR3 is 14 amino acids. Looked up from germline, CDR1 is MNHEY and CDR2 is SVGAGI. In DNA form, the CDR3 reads TGTGCCAGCAGTTACCTAGCGGGATACACTGAAGCTTTCTTT. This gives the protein CASSYLAGYTEAFF.

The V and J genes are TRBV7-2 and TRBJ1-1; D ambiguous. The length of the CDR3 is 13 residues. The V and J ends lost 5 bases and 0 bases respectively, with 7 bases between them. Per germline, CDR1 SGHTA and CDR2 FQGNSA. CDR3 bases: TGTGCCAGCAGCCCTAACGTGAACACTGAAGCTTTCTTT. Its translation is CASSPNVNTEAFF.

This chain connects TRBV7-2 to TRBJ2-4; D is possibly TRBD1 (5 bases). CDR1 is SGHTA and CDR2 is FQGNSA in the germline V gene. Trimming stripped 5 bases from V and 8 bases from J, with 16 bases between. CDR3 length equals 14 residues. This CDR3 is CASSPNQGGDIQYF. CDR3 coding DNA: TGTGCCAGCAGCCCGAACCAGGGTGGAGACATTCAGTACTTC.

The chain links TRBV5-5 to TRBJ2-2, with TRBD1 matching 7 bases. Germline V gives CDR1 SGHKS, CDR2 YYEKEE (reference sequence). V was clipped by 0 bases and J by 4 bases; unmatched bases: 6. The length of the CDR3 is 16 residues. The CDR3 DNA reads TGTGCCAGCAGCTTGGTTGGGACAGACCCCACCGGGGAGCTGTTTTTT. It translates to CASSLVGTDPTGELFF.

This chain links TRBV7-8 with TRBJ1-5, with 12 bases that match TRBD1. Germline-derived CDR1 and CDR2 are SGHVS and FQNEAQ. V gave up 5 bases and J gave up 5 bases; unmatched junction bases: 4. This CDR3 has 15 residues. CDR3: CASSPGTGGDQPQHF. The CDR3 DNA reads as TGTGCCAGCAGCCCCGGGACAGGGGGCGATCAGCCCCAGCATTTT.

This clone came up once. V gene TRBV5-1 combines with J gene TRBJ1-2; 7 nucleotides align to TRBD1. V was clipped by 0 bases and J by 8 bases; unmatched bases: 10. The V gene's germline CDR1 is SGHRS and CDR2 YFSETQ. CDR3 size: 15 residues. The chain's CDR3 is CASSLERTGVYGYTF. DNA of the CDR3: TGCGCCAGCAGCTTGGAAAGAACAGGGGTATACGGCTACACCTTC.

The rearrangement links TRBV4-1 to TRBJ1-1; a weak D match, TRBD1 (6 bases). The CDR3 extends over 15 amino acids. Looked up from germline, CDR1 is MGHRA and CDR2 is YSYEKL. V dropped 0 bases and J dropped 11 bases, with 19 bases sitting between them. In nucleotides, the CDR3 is TGCGCCAGCAGCCAAGAGGGGGCAGGGGCCTCCCGGGCTTTCTTT. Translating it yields CASSQEGAGASRAFF.

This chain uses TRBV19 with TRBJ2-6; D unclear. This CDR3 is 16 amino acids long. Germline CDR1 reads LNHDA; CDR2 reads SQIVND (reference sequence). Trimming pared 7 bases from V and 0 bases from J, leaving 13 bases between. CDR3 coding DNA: TGTGCCAGTACCTCGTCCCGTAGCTCTGGGGCCAACGTCCTGACTTTC. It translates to CASTSSRSSGANVLTF.

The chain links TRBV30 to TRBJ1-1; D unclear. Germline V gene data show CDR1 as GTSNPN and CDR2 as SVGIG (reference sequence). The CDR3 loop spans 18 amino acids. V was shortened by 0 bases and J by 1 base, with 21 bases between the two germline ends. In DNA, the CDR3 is TGTGCCTGGAGTGTACTGTCTGAGTGGGCGACGGCGAACACTGAAGCTTTCTTT. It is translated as CAWSVLSEWATANTEAFF.